This T cell receptor beta chain was retrieved from a study of vaccination effects on CD4 cells after COVID-19. Study-wide context: All study participants received two doses of BNT162b2 or mRNA-1273 vaccine. General study findings and limits: Late in the post-vaccination period, infection-induced and vaccine-induced clones underwent marked clonal contraction.

Antigen-specific CD4+ T cell clonotypes were called by their expansion after viral peptide-pool culture in ViraFEST. Around day 10 of culture, CD4+ T cells were separated out. Negative nucleocapsid antibody tests before and after vaccination confirmed no previous SARS-CoV-2 infection. Each culture well received over 1.5 million PBMC. These cells were then cultured in IMDM with roughly 9.8 IU/ml IL-2 and 8.5 to 10 ug/ml peptides. A half-medium replacement with IL-2 medium was carried out on days 3 and 7. This clone was counted only a few times. Its antigen remains unidentified. Assay used: immunoSEQ multiplex PCR; TCRdb lists only in-frame clones, some missing. Among fewer than 25,000 clones listed, more than 70% were seen once. The origin of this receptor is a human donor who received a COVID-19 vaccine. The material was CD4+ T cells from PBMCs cultured with HCoV-NL63 spike peptides, obtained before COVID-19 vaccination.

CDR3 protein: CASSQGQGILNYGYTF. In DNA, the CDR3 is TGTGCCAGCAGCCAAGGGCAGGGGATCCTTAACTATGGCTACACCTTC. The gene calls are TRBV3-1 (or the pseudogene TRBV3-2) and TRBJ1-2, with a tentative D call TRBD1 (6 bases). Per the germline V gene, CDR1 is LGHDT and CDR2 is YNNKEL (reference sequence). The CDR3 runs 16 residues. V lost 1 base, J lost 1 base, and 13 bases lay in between.